The clone carrying this T cell receptor (beta chain) was recorded many times. The antigen remains undetermined. Germline CDR1 and CDR2: DFQATT and SNEGSKA (reference sequence). Trimming left V 5 bases short and J 2 bases short, with 11 bases between. The CDR3 is 13 amino acids. The sample belongs to a study of T cells after yellow fever vaccination. At the level of the study: When fractions had low cell numbers, they were prepared with SMART-Seq v4 Ultra Low Input. Overall study findings and caveats: Detected again after the booster were most primary-vaccination clones, at 95% to 98% CD4 and 88% CD8.

Template switching with 5'RACE generated the TCR cDNA and added a universal primer site and UMIs. TCRdb reprocessed the 5' RACE reads via MiXCR and lists one record per CDR3 protein. The table lists 400,000 or so distinct CDR3 sequences, roughly a sixth of them singletons. The receptor's source is a man between 18 and 29 years old who received the YFV17D yellow fever vaccine. The sequencing used PBMCs, collected before the yellow fever booster vaccination. The rearrangement joins TRBV20-1 to TRBJ2-3; no reliable D call. CDR3 nucleotides: TGCAGTGCTCTACCGGCGAACACAGATACGCAGTATTTT. Its translation: CSALPANTDTQYF.